This T cell receptor (beta chain) was profiled in a study of vaccination and CD4 T cells after COVID-19. Study overall: Stimulation used overlapping spike peptides from SARS-CoV-2, HCoV-NL63, HCoV-OC43 and HCoV-229E. The control cultures got either a CEFX pool, an HIV-1 Nef pool, or no peptide at all.

Treatment given: roughly 10-day PBMC culture with coronavirus spike peptide pools or control peptides (ViraFEST assay). Sample share makes this clonotype medium-sized. Its antigen remains unidentified. General study findings and limits: A median roughly 84% of convalescent patients' SARS-CoV-2-reactive clones emerged only after vaccination.

The ends lost 6 bases at V and 4 bases at J; junction bases unmatched: 9. Germline values: CDR1 MNHNS, CDR2 SASEGT. This CDR3 has 15 amino acids. An Oncomine TCR Beta short-read assay was used to sequence the DNA from cultured CD4+ T cells. Genomic DNA extraction was carried out from cultured CD4+ T cells. TCRdb fed the PCR reads into MiXCR, producing one record per CDR3 protein. The repertoire holds several thousand distinct CDR3 sequences, with 55% as singletons. The receptor was derived from a human donor who had recovered from COVID-19. The sequenced sample consisted of CD4+ T cells from blood, cultured in vitro. The J gene is TRBJ1-3, the V gene TRBV6-1; 7 bases match TRBD1. The CDR3 nucleotides are TGTGCCAGCAGAAAGACGGACAGGCGAGGAAACACCATATATTTT. Residues: CASRKTDRRGNTIYF.